This T cell receptor (beta chain) was retrieved from a study of blood T cell repertoires in COVID-19. Study summary: The United States, Italy and Spain provided the acute and convalescent COVID-19 samples.

This CDR3 is built from 15 residues. CDR1 and CDR2 (germline): MNHEY, SMNVEV (reference sequence). With 4 bases removed from V and 1 base from J, the gap between germline ends came to 13 bases. Produced via immunoSEQ multiplex PCR; TCRdb's table is partial and in-frame only. The sample shows about 230,000 clones, about nine tenths of them seen only once. The J gene is TRBJ1-2, the V gene TRBV27, with a possible D match to TRBD1 (5 bases). This sequence originates from a man between 45 and 60 years old with COVID-19, enrolled during active disease. Sequenced sample: peripheral blood. CDR3 coding DNA: TGTGCCAGCAGTTCCACAAGGACACTTAACTATGGCTACACCTTC. It specifies CASSSTRTLNYGYTF.